This T cell receptor (beta chain) was identified in a study of blood T cell repertoires in COVID-19. The V end was cut by 0 bases, the J end by 4 bases, with 16 bases between. Germline lookup yields CDR1 LGHNA and CDR2 YNFKEQ. The CDR3 has 17 amino acids. In the original workflow: Estimates of nucleated cell counts were drawn from the amplification of reference gene primers. Profiling relied on immunoSEQ multiplex PCR, and the TCRdb table lists in-frame clones only, not all of them. Clone size and the V and J calls come from that table; the DNA yielded D and trimming. The sample carries about 350,000 clones, 75% to 90% recorded once.

The genes are TRBV4-2 and TRBJ1-5; D remains ambiguous. This TCR derives from an older woman with COVID-19, enrolled during active disease. The specimen was peripheral blood. As DNA, the CDR3 is TGTGCCAGCAGCCAAGATTACGCGACGGAGGATAATCAGCCCCAGCATTTT. It codes for CASSQDYATEDNQPQHF.